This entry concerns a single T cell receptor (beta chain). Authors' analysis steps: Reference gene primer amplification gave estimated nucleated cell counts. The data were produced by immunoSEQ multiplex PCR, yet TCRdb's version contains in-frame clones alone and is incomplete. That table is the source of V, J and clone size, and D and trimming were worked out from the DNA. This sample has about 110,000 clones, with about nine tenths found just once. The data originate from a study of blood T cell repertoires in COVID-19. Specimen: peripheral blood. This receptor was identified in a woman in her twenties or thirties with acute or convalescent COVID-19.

The CDR3 DNA follows: TGTGCCACCAGTGAAGCCGGAGGGTCTAGCGCCGGCAATGAGCAGTTCTTC. This gives the protein CATSEAGGSSAGNEQFF. V gene TRBV24-1 combines with J gene TRBJ2-1, with a weak D call TRBD2 (6 bases). The CDR3 loop spans 17 amino acids. Trimming removed 4 bases at V and 6 bases at J, with 21 bases between. CDR1 KGHDR and CDR2 SFDVKD come from the germline V gene.